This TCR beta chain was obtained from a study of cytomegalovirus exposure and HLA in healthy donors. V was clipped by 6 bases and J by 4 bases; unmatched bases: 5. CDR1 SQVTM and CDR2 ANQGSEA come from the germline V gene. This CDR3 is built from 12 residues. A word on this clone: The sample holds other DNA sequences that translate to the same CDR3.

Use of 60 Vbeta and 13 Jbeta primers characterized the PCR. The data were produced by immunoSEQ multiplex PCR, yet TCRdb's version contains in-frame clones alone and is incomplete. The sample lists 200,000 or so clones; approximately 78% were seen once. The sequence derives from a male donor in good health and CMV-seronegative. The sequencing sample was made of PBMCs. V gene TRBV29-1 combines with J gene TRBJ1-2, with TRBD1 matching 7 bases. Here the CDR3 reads CSVRDSSYGYTF. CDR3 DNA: TGCAGCGTACGGGACAGCAGCTATGGCTACACCTTC.